The 5 T cell receptor beta chains below all came from one sample that was sequenced in a study of T-cell memory formation after mild COVID-19. MiXCR, run by TCRdb on the 5' RACE reads, gives a single entry per CDR3 protein. The sample has a few hundred thousand distinct CDR3 sequences, 13% to 15% seen once. The sample comprised PBMCs or a T cell subset sorted from them (not recorded which). The receptors were sampled from a young man who had mild COVID-19 (a few samples of this study predate the infection). Cell type and time point are not known.

In this sample, this clonotype turned up a few times. The chain recombines TRBV6-2 or TRBV6-3 with TRBJ2-7; no clear D gene. The CDR3 is 14 amino acids. Germline CDR1 is MNHEY and CDR2 is SVGEGT. The V and J ends lost 4 bases and 0 bases respectively, with 10 bases between them. The CDR3 reads CASSLLDLSYEQYF. CDR3 nucleotide sequence: TGTGCCAGCAGTTTGTTGGACCTCTCCTACGAGCAGTACTTC.

The sample holds a few counts of this clonotype. CDR3 sequence: CSVGTQYF. DNA of the CDR3: TGCAGTGTAGGGACCCAGTACTTC. The J gene is TRBJ2-5, the V gene TRBV20-1; D uncertain. This CDR3 has 8 residues. Trimming left V 7 bases short and J 7 bases short, with 4 bases between. Looked up from germline, CDR1 is DFQATT and CDR2 is SNEGSKA (reference sequence).

V is TRBV7-2 and J is TRBJ2-1; D perhaps matches TRBD2 (5 bases). The CDR3 length is 15 residues. CDR1 SGHTA and CDR2 FQGNSA come from the germline V gene. Deletions cut 1 base from V and 6 bases from J, with 13 bases between. CDR3 DNA sequence: TGTGCCAGCAGCTTAGGACACCTAGCCGCCAATGAGCAGTTCTTC. Translating it yields CASSLGHLAANEQFF.

The V gene is TRBV27, the J gene TRBJ1-1; 12 bases fit TRBD1. J lost 6 bases, V lost 4 bases, and 6 bases had no gene match. CDR1 and CDR2 (germline): MNHEY, SMNVEV (reference sequence). This CDR3 contains 15 residues. CDR3 amino acids: CASSSPGQGAAEAFF. The CDR3 coding sequence is TGTGCCAGCAGTTCGCCGGGACAGGGGGCGGCTGAAGCTTTCTTT.

The rearrangement joins TRBV6-1 to TRBJ1-4; tentatively, D is TRBD1 (6 bases). The V end lost 6 bases, the J end lost 8 bases, and 10 bases lay between the germline ends. The CDR3 has 12 amino acids. CDR1 is MNHNS, CDR2 SASEGT, per germline. The CDR3 DNA reads TGTGCCAGCAGCAGGGGAAGCGAAAAACTGTTTTTT. Protein sequence: CASSRGSEKLFF.